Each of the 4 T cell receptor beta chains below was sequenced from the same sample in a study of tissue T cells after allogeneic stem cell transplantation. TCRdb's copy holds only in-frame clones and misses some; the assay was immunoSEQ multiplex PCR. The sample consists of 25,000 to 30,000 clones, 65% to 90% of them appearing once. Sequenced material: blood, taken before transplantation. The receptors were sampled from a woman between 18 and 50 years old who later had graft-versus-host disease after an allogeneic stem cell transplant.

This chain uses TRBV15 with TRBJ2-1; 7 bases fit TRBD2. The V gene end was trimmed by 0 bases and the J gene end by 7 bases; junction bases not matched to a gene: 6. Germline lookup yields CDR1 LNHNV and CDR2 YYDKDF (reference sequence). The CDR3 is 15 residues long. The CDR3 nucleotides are TGTGCCACCAGCAGAGATCGACTAGCACGGAATGAGCAGTTCTTC. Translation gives CATSRDRLARNEQFF.

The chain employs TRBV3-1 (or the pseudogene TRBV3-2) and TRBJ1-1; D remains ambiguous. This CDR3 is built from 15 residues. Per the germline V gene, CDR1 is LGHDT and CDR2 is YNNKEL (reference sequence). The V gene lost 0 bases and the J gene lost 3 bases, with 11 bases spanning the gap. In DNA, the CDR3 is TGTGCCAGCAGCCAAGATGGAGACGTCCACACTGAAGCTTTCTTT. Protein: CASSQDGDVHTEAFF.

This CDR3 is CASSSPGDPFREGLFF. The CDR3 DNA sequence: TGTGCCAGCAGCTCACCGGGGGATCCTTTTCGAGAGGGACTGTTTTTT. This chain connects TRBV7-8 to TRBJ1-4, with a tentative D call TRBD1 (5 bases). V was shortened by 4 bases and J by 13 bases, with 25 bases between the two germline ends. Per the germline V gene, CDR1 is SGHVS and CDR2 is FQNEAQ. The CDR3 loop spans 16 amino acids.

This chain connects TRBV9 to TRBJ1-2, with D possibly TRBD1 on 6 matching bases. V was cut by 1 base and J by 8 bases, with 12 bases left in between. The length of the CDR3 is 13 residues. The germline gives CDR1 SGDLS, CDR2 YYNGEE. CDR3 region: CASSVTGLWGYTF. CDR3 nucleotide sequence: TGTGCCAGCAGCGTAACAGGGTTATGGGGCTACACCTTC.